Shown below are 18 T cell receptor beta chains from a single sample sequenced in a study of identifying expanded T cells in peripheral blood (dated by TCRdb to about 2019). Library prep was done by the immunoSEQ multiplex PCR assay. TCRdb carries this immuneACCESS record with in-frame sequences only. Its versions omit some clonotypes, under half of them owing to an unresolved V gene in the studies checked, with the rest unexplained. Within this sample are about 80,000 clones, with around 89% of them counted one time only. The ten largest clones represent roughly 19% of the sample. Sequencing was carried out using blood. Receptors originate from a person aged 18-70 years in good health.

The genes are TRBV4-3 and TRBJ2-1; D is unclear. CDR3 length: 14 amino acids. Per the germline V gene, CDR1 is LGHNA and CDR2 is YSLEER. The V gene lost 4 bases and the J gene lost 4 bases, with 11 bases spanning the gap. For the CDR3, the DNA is TGCGCCAGCAGCCCAGCGATCCGATACAATGAGCAGTTCTTC. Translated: CASSPAIRYNEQFF.

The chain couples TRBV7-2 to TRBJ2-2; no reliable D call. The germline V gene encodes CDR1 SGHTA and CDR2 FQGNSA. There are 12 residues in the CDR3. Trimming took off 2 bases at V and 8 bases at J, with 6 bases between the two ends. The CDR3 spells CASSLKLGELFF. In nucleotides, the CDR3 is TGTGCCAGCAGCTTAAAGTTAGGGGAGCTGTTTTTT.

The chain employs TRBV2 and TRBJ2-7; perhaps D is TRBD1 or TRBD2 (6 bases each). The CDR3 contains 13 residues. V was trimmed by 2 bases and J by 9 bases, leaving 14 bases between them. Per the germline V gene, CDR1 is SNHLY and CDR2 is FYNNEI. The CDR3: CASSELWGAGQYF. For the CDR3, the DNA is TGTGCCAGCAGTGAACTCTGGGGGGCGGGGCAGTACTTC. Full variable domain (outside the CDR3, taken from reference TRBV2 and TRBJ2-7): EPEVTQTPSHQVTQMGQEVILRCVPISNHLYFYWYRQILGQKVEFLVSFYNNEISEKSEIFDDQFSVERPDGSNFTLKIRSTKLEDSAMYFCASSELWGAGQYFGPGTRLTVT.

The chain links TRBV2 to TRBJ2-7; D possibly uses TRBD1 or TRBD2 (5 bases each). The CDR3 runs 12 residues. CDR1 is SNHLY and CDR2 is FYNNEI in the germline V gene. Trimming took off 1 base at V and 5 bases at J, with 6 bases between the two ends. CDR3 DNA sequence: TGTGCCAGCAGTGAAGGAGGGGACGAGCAGTACTTC. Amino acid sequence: CASSEGGDEQYF.

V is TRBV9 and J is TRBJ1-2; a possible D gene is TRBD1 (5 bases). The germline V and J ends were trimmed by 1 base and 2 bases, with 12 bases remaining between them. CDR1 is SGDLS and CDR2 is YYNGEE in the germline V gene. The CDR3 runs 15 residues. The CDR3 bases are TGTGCCAGCAGCGTATCAGGGAGTGGGAACTATGGCTACACCTTC. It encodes CASSVSGSGNYGYTF.

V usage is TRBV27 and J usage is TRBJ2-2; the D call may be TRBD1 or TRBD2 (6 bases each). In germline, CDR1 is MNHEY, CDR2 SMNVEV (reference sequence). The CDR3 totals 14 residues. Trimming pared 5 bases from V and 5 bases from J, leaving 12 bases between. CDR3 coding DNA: TGTGCCAGCAGTCGGAGGGACACAACCGGGGAGCTGTTTTTT. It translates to CASSRRDTTGELFF.

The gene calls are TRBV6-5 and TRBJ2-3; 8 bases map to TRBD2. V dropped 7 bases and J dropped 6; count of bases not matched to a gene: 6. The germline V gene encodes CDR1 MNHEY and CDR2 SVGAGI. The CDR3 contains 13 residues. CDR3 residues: CASKFASGDTQYF. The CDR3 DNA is TGTGCCAGCAAATTCGCTAGCGGGGATACGCAGTATTTT.

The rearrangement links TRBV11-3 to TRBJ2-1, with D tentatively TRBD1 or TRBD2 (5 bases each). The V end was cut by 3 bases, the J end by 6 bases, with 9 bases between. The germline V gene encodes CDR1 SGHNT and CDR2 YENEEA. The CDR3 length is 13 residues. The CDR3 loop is CASSLGRGNEQFF. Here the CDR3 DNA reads TGTGCCAGCAGCTTGGGACGGGGCAATGAGCAGTTCTTC.

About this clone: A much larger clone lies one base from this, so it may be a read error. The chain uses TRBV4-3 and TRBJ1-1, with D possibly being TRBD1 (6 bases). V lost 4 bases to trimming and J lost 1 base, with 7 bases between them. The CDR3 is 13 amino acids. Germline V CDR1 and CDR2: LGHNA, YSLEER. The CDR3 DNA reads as TGCGCCAGCAGCCCGACAGGGAACACTGAAGCTTTCTTT. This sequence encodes CASSPTGNTEAFF.

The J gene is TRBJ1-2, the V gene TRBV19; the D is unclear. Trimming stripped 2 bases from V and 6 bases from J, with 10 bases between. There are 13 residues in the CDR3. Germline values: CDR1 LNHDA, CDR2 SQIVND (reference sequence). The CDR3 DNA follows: TGTGCCAGTAGTATAATTCGCGGGAATGGCTACACCTTC. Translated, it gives CASSIIRGNGYTF.

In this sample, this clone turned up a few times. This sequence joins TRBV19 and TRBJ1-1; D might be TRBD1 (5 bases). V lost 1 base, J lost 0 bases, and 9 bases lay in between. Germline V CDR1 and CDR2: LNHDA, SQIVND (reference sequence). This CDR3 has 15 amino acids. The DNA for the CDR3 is TGTGCCAGTAGTATAGGTACAGGAATGAACACTGAAGCTTTCTTT. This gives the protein CASSIGTGMNTEAFF. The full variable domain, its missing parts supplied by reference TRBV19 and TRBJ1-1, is DGGITQSPKYLFRKEGQNVTLSCEQNLNHDAMYWYRQDPGQGLRLIYYSQIVNDFQKGDIAEGYSVSREKKESFPLTVTSAQKNPTAFYLCASSIGTGMNTEAFFGQGTRLTVV.

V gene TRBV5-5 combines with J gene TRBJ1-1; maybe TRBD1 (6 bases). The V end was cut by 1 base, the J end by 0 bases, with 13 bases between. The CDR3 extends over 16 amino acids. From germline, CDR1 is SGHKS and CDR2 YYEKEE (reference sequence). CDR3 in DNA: TGTGCCAGCAGCTTGTACCGGACAGCCCTGAACACTGAAGCTTTCTTT. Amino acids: CASSLYRTALNTEAFF.

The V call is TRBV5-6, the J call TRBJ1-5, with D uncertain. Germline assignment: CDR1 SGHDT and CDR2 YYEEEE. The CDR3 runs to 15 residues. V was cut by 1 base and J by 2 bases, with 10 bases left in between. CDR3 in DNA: TGTGCCAGCAGCTTGCACCTTCTCCGCAATCAGCCCCAGCATTTT. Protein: CASSLHLLRNQPQHF. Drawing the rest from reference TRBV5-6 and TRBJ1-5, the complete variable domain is DAGVTQSPTHLIKTRGQQVTLRCSPKSGHDTVSWYQQALGQGPQFIFQYYEEEERQRGNFPDRFSGHQFPNYSSELNVNALLLGDSALYLCASSLHLLRNQPQHFGDGTRLSIL.

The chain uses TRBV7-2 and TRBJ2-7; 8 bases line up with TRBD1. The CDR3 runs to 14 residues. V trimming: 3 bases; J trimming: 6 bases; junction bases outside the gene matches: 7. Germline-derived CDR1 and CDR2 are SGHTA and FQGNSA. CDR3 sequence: CASSFQGATSEQYF. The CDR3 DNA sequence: TGTGCCAGCAGCTTTCAGGGGGCAACGAGCGAGCAGTACTTC. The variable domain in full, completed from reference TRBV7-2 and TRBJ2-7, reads GAGVSQSPSNKVTEKGKDVELRCDPISGHTALYWYRQSLGQGLEFLIYFQGNSAPDKSGLPSDRFSAERTGGSVSTLTIQRTQQEDSAVYLCASSFQGATSEQYFGPGTRLTVT.

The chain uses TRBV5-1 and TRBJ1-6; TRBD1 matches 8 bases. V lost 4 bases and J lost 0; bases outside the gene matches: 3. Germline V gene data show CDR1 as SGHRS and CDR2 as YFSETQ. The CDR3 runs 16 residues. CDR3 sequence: CASSGTGGSYNSPLHF. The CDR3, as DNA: TGCGCCAGCAGCGGAACAGGGGGCTCCTATAATTCACCCCTCCACTTT. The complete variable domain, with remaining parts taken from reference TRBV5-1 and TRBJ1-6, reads KAGVTQTPRYLIKTRGQQVTLSCSPISGHRSVSWYQQTPGQGLQFLFEYFSETQRNKGNFPGRFSGRQFSNSRSEMNVSTLELGDSALYLCASSGTGGSYNSPLHFGNGTRLTVT.

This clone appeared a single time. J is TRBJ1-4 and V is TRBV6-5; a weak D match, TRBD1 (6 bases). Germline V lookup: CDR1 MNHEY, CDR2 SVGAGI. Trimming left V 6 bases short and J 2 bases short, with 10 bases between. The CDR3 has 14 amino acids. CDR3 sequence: CASSRTVTNEKLFF. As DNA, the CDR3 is TGTGCCAGCAGCCGGACAGTTACTAATGAAAAACTGTTTTTT.

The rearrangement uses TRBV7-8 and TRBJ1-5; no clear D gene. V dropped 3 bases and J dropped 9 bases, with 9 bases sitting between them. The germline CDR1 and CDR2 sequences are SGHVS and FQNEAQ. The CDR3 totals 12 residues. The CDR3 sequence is CASSFQEGPQHF. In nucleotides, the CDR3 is TGTGCCAGCAGCTTCCAAGAGGGGCCCCAGCATTTT.

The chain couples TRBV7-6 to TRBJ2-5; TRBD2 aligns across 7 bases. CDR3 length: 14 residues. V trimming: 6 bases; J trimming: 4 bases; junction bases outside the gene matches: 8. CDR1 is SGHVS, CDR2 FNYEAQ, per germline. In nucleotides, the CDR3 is TGTGCCAGCAGAGCGGGGCGTGTTTCAGAGACCCAGTACTTC. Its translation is CASRAGRVSETQYF.